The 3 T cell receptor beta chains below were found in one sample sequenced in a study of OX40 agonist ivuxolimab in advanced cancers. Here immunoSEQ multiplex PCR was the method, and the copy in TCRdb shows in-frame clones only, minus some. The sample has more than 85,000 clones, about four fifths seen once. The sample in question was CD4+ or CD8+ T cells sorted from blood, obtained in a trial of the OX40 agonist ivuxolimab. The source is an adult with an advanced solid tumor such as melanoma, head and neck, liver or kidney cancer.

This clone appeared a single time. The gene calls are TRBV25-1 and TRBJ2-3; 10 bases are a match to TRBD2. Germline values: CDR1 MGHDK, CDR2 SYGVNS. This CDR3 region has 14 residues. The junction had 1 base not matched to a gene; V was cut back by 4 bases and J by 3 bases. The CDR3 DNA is TGTGCCAGCAGTGCAGCGGGAGGGACAGATACGCAGTATTTT. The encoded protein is CASSAAGGTDTQYF.

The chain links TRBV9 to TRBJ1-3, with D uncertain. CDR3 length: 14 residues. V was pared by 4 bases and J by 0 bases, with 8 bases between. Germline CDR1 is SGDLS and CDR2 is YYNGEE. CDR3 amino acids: CASSPESSGNTIYF. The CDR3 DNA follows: TGTGCCAGCAGCCCTGAGAGCTCTGGAAACACCATATATTTT.

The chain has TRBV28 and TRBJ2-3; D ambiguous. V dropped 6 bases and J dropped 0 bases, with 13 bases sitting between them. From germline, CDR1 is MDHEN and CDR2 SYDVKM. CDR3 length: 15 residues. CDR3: CASSPLGPSTDTQYF. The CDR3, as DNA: TGTGCCAGCAGCCCTCTGGGTCCTAGCACAGATACGCAGTATTTT.